This T cell receptor (beta chain) was profiled in a study of T-cell memory formation after mild COVID-19. The study's findings and limits: Memory cells collected pre-infection included some clones that later responded, suggesting cross-reactive memory joined.

This clonotype was observed a handful of times. Its antigen is unknown. The CDR3 is 17 amino acids. Deletions cut 1 base from V and 6 bases from J, with 21 bases between. The V gene's germline CDR1 is SGHVS and CDR2 FQNEAQ. 5'RACE with constant-segment primers built TCRalpha and TCRbeta cDNA libraries with UMIs. TCRdb analysed the 5' RACE reads with MiXCR anew, one entry per CDR3 protein. Of some 120,000 distinct CDR3 sequences in the sample, 15% to 20% were seen once. This clonotype originated in an adult woman who had mild COVID-19 (a few samples of this study predate the infection). Cell type and time point are not known. Sequences were obtained from PBMCs or a T cell subset sorted from them (not recorded which). The chain uses TRBV7-8 and TRBJ2-5; D is tentatively TRBD1 or TRBD2 (7 bases each). CDR3 sequence reads: CASSLGQGRGPPKTQYF. The CDR3 DNA follows: TGTGCCAGCAGCTTAGGGCAGGGGAGGGGGCCCCCCAAGACCCAGTACTTC.